The 18 T cell receptor beta chains listed next were all sequenced from one sample in a study of T cells after yellow fever vaccination. TCRdb re-called the 5' RACE reads through MiXCR, storing one row per CDR3 protein. The sample lists more than 90,000 distinct CDR3 sequences, roughly 6.8% seen once, with 2.5% to 3.5% in the top ten. The sequencing here drew on CD4+ T cells sorted from PBMCs, taken around 45 days after the first yellow fever vaccination. The source is a man between 18 and 35 years old who received the YFV17D yellow fever vaccine.

This clonotype was recorded many times. The chain recombines TRBV7-3 with TRBJ2-2; D call uncertain. Germline values: CDR1 SGHTA, CDR2 FQGTGA. Trimming left V 3 bases short and J 2 bases short, with 10 bases between. There are 15 residues in the CDR3. As DNA, the CDR3 is TGTGCCAGCAGCTTTCGGTCGGTTAACACCGGGGAGCTGTTTTTT. Encoded protein: CASSFRSVNTGELFF.

This clonotype was counted between two and nine times. The chain joins TRBV5-4 to TRBJ2-6, with unresolved D. Between the trimmed V and J ends, which lost 4 bases and 0 bases, there was a span of 8 bases. The germline CDR1 and CDR2 sequences are SGHNT and YYREEE (reference sequence). This CDR3 spans 15 amino acids. CDR3 DNA: TGTGCCAGCAGCCTCTTCTCCTCTGGGGCCAACGTCCTGACTTTC. Residues: CASSLFSSGANVLTF. The complete variable domain, with remaining parts taken from reference TRBV5-4 and TRBJ2-6, reads ETGVTQSPTHLIKTRGQQVTLRCSSQSGHNTVSWYQQALGQGPQFIFQYYREEENGRGNFPPRFSGLQFPNYSSELNVNALELDDSALYLCASSLFSSGANVLTFGAGSRLTVL.

This clonotype was recorded many times. V gene TRBV12-3 or TRBV12-4 combines with J gene TRBJ1-1; TRBD1 is a possible D gene (5 bases). The germline V and J ends were trimmed by 7 bases and 5 bases, with 17 bases remaining between them. CDR3 length: 14 amino acids. For the CDR3, the DNA is TGTGCCAGCATGGGGGTGGTTGAAGGAACTGAAGCTTTCTTT. This codes for CASMGVVEGTEAFF.

At least ten counts were recorded for this clonotype. The chain couples TRBV20-1 to TRBJ2-3, with D possibly matching TRBD1 (6 bases). V lost 3 bases to trimming and J lost 0 bases, with 16 bases between them. This CDR3 has 16 residues. Germline V gives CDR1 DFQATT, CDR2 SNEGSKA (reference sequence). The CDR3 is CSASPYTGRSTDTQYF. The CDR3, as DNA: TGCAGTGCTAGCCCATACACAGGGAGAAGCACAGATACGCAGTATTTT.

This clonotype was counted at least ten times. J is TRBJ1-1 and V is TRBV29-1; D ambiguous. V was clipped by 6 bases and J by 1 base, with 3 bases between them. Germline V gene lookup returns CDR1 SQVTM and CDR2 ANQGSEA. The CDR3 sequence is 10 residues long. CDR3 sequence (DNA): TGCAGCGTGCAGAACACTGAAGCTTTCTTT. Translated, it gives CSVQNTEAFF. Looking up the rest from reference TRBV29-1 and TRBJ1-1 gives the full variable domain: SAVISQKPSRDICQRGTSLTIQCQVDSQVTMMFWYRQQPGQSLTLIATANQGSEATYESGFVIDKFPISRPNLTFSTLTVSNMSPEDSSIYLCSVQNTEAFFGQGTRLTVV.

This clonotype was counted at least ten times. As DNA, the CDR3 is TGTGCCAGTAGTATAGGCCGGGTCACCAATGAAAAACTGTTTTTT. This sequence encodes CASSIGRVTNEKLFF. The V and J genes are TRBV19 and TRBJ1-4; no clear D gene. Germline-derived CDR1 and CDR2 are LNHDA and SQIVND (reference sequence). This CDR3 spans 15 amino acids. The V gene lost 1 base and the J gene lost 5 bases, with 11 bases spanning the gap.

Ten or more counts support this clonotype. The CDR3 DNA reads TGTGCCAGCCGCCGGGCCGCAACCTACGAGCAGTACTTC. Translating it yields CASRRAATYEQYF. The rearrangement links TRBV7-2 to TRBJ2-7, with D unclear. CDR3 length: 13 amino acids. Germline values: CDR1 SGHTA, CDR2 FQGNSA. Trimming pared 8 bases from V and 2 bases from J, leaving 13 bases between.

This clonotype was seen repeatedly, ten times or more. J is TRBJ1-3 and V is TRBV4-1; D is unclear. Germline V gives CDR1 MGHRA, CDR2 YSYEKL. Trimming shortened V by 4 bases and J by 4 bases, and 14 bases separated the two germline ends. CDR3 length: 15 amino acids. CDR3 amino acids: CASSPLEGFGNTIYF. Written as DNA, the CDR3 is TGCGCCAGCAGCCCGCTCGAGGGCTTCGGAAACACCATATATTTT.

This clonotype occurred many times. The rearrangement links TRBV12-3 or TRBV12-4 to TRBJ1-2, with D hard to call. Trimming took 3 bases from V and 8 from J, leaving 10 bases between them. The CDR3 spans 12 residues. The CDR3 spells CASSLQVGGYTF. The CDR3 DNA follows: TGTGCCAGCAGTTTGCAGGTCGGGGGCTACACCTTC.

This clonotype came up many times. This chain connects TRBV7-9 to TRBJ2-3; 7 bases are a match to TRBD2. Germline CDR1 is SEHNR and CDR2 is FQNEAQ (reference sequence). Trimming took 6 bases from V and 4 from J; bases not matched to a gene: 4. CDR3 length: 13 residues. CDR3 nucleotide sequence: TGTGCCAGCAGAAGTGGGGGGGCAGATACGCAGTATTTT. Its translation: CASRSGGADTQYF.

Ten or more counts support this clonotype. The gene calls are TRBV2 and TRBJ2-7; D gene uncertain. The CDR3 loop spans 13 amino acids. Germline CDR1 reads SNHLY; CDR2 reads FYNNEI. The V end was cut by 8 bases, the J end by 3 bases, with 14 bases between. DNA for the CDR3: TGTGCCAGCGGGTCTGTGGACGTCTACGAGCAGTACGTC. Protein sequence: CASGSVDVYEQYV.

This clonotype came up many times. This rearrangement joins TRBV6-5 to TRBJ2-1; a possible D gene is TRBD1 (5 bases). Germline CDR1 MNHEY, CDR2 SVGAGI. This CDR3 is built from 15 residues. Trimming removed 2 bases at V and 7 bases at J, with 15 bases between. The CDR3, as DNA: TGTGCCAGCAGTTACCCCAGCAGGGCCGGGAATGAGCAGTTCTTC. Translating it yields CASSYPSRAGNEQFF.

This clonotype was found many times. The J gene is TRBJ1-2, the V gene TRBV12-3 or TRBV12-4; D unclear. V was trimmed by 5 bases and J by 3 bases, leaving 16 bases between them. This CDR3 spans 15 amino acids. The CDR3 DNA sequence: TGTGCCAGCAGTCCCCGAGAGGGCGGGGACTATGGCTACACCTTC. Translating gives CASSPREGGDYGYTF.

This clonotype showed up many times. The chain has TRBV12-3 or TRBV12-4 and TRBJ1-2; D perhaps matches TRBD1 (6 bases). This CDR3 is built from 16 residues. V was cut by 4 bases and J by 0 bases, with 15 bases left in between. This chain's CDR3 is CASSYDLGATNYGYTF. The CDR3 coding sequence is TGTGCCAGCAGTTACGACTTGGGGGCTACTAACTATGGCTACACCTTC.

V gene TRBV7-2 combines with J gene TRBJ2-7, with 9 positions matching TRBD1. CDR1 and CDR2 (germline): SGHTA, FQGNSA. Unmatched junction bases numbered 5, after V lost 5 bases and J lost 0 bases. The CDR3 sequence is 15 residues long. DNA of the CDR3: TGTGCCAGCAGCGGAGGGACAGGGAACTCCTACGAGCAGTACTTC. Protein product: CASSGGTGNSYEQYF. Based on the CDR3 plus reference TRBV7-2 and TRBJ2-7, the full variable domain is GAGVSQSPSNKVTEKGKDVELRCDPISGHTALYWYRQSLGQGLEFLIYFQGNSAPDKSGLPSDRFSAERTGGSVSTLTIQRTQQEDSAVYLCASSGGTGNSYEQYFGPGTRLTVT.

This clonotype was counted many times. The chain couples TRBV5-1 to TRBJ2-3; D remains unclear. The germline V and J ends were trimmed by 2 bases and 2 bases, with 9 bases remaining between them. The CDR3 runs to 14 residues. CDR1 SGHRS and CDR2 YFSETQ come from the germline V gene. The CDR3 loop is CASSFTASTDTQYF. In DNA form, the CDR3 reads TGCGCCAGCAGCTTTACGGCCTCCACAGATACGCAGTATTTT.

Only a few counts were recorded for this clonotype. The chain joins TRBV7-2 to TRBJ2-3; 14 nucleotides line up with TRBD2. Germline CDR1 is SGHTA and CDR2 is FQGNSA. This CDR3 comprises 16 residues. Trimming cost V 6 bases and J 4 bases; bases outside gene matches: 6. The CDR3 sequence: CASRSGLAGAADTQYF. CDR3 nucleotides: TGTGCCAGCAGATCGGGACTAGCGGGGGCGGCAGATACGCAGTATTTT.

To note about this clonotype: With a much larger clone just one base away, this may be a read error. This chain uses TRBV29-1 with TRBJ2-7; D gene unclear. Germline V gives CDR1 SQVTM, CDR2 ANQGSEA. V gave up 5 bases and J gave up 6 bases, with 17 bases separating them. The CDR3 is made up of 13 amino acids. Here the CDR3 reads CSVPQVAASEQYF. The CDR3, as DNA: TGCAGCGTTCCCCAAGTCGCGGCTTCCGAGCAGTACTTC.